This record looks at one T cell receptor (beta chain) sequence and its context. It lacks a known antigen. Qualities for individual bases were not recorded, and no much larger clone is one base off. The sample comes from a study of T cells in Graves' hyperthyroidism and ophthalmopathy (dated by TCRdb to the late 2010s). Regarding the research as a whole: Peripheral blood was sampled at the time of initial diagnosis, prior to any treatment. The study also compared thyroid tissue and blood T-cell repertoires from five or six Graves' hyperthyroidism patients. For training and testing, the approximately 92 patients in the discovery cohort were randomly divided in a 7:3 ratio. According to the paper, TCR Vbeta CDR3 sequencing was carried out on some 130 peripheral blood samples, which came from over 40 ophthalmopathy, around 74 hyperthyroidism and around 17 progressor patients. Prospective prediction of ophthalmopathy was tested in an independent validation cohort of fewer than 20 hyperthyroidism patients and some 17 patients who later progressed to ophthalmopathy. To identify distinguishing TCR V-J signatures, a discovery cohort of about 100 patients was used, comprising approximately 40 with Graves' ophthalmopathy and under 60 with stable Graves' hyperthyroidism. After sampling, hyperthyroidism patients received methimazole starting at 30 mg daily, and ophthalmopathy patients received high-dose intravenous methylprednisolone.

The TCR beta CDR3 regions were amplified from the RNA transcripts. The first round of RT-PCR for the TCR CDR3 was performed with the HTBI primer set and the Qiagen OneStep RT-PCR kit. Libraries were constructed in a second round of multiplex PCR, after which size selection and purification were carried out. Paired-end sequencing of the libraries was performed with 100 bp reads on an Illumina HiSeq2000. On the authors' methods: SOAPnuke was used to process the raw data, throwing out any read that contained adapters or uncalled bases, had a mean Phred below 15, or lacked an exact constant-primer or identifier match. High-quality paired reads were merged using COPE v1.2.5, and each unique nucleotide sequence was defined as a clonotype. Clonotypes were aligned to IMGT TRBV, TRBD and TRBJ reference segments using MiTCR v1.1. The analysis was restricted to V-J combinations with a frequency above 0.0001, which together covered approximately 99% of the repertoires. A TCS score was defined as the ratio between F50 (clonal expansion) and ExV (chaos), using BLOSUM62-based TCRdist between CDR3 peptides within each V-J. Welch's t-statistics and random forest reduced 500 to 650 V-J features to 13, which were used in a naive Bayes classifier (R e1071). The public sequencing data were trimmed at Q25 with fastp and processed into clonotypes with MiXCR by TCRdb, which kept only in-frame beta chains. A single entry per CDR3 protein holds the most common genes and DNA from its merged rows. The V and J calls follow TCRdb's processing rather than the paper's. This sample lists a few hundred thousand distinct CDR3 sequences; roughly an eighth were detected once. 5.3% of the sample goes to the ten largest clones.

The research as a whole found: Sample size was not statistically predetermined, and blinding of investigators to group allocation was not performed. A model built on a 13 V-J signature distinguished ophthalmopathy from stable hyperthyroidism, reaching 87.88% sensitivity and about 81% specificity in cross-validation and 80%/75% in testing. In validation, progression to ophthalmopathy was predicted by the model with around 71% sensitivity and about 72% specificity, a median of approximately 6.5 months before onset. Most expanded thyroid clonotypes (frequency above 0.001) were also detected in blood, a finding suggesting that blood repertoires may reflect thyroid immune responses.

Graves' hyperthyroidism was defined as stable when no progression to ophthalmopathy occurred over 18 months of follow-up. Hyperthyroidism patients were newly diagnosed, with disease duration under 2 months, and aged 18 to 65 years. Patients with uncontrolled infections, other autoimmune diseases, pregnancy or lactation were excluded. Diagnoses were established on the basis of clinical symptoms, serum thyroxine and TRAb, thyroid ultrasound, and orbital computed tomography. PBMCs were isolated from 8 to 10 ml of fresh peripheral blood by Ficoll-Paque density gradient centrifugation. Trizol reagent was used to extract total RNA, and RNA quality was then checked on an Agilent 2100 Bioanalyzer. The germline V gene provides CDR1 MNHEY and CDR2 SVGEGT. The V end gives up 8 bases and the J end 4 bases, leaving 10 bases in the junction not matched to a gene. There are 14 amino acids in the CDR3, from cysteine to phenylalanine inclusive. Solely the CDR3 DNA is kept, with 42 bases framed from the first base.

This clonotype originated in a woman between 18 and 30 years old with Graves' hyperthyroidism. The specimen was blood. In this chain, TRBV6-2 or TRBV6-3 is recombined with TRBJ1-2, with TRBD1 identical over 7 junction bases. The CDR3: CASSKRDSLYGYTF. The base sequence is TGTGCCAGCTCCAAAAGGGACAGCCTCTATGGCTACACCTTC.